This T cell receptor beta chain emerged from a study of blood T cell repertoires in COVID-19. Study overall: T cells, B-cell-depleted T cells, or PBMCs supplied cDNA or gDNA.

Sequenced by immunoSEQ multiplex PCR; TCRdb stores in-frame clones only, minus some. Of tens of thousands of clones in the sample, roughly 80% were seen once. The sequence was collected from a woman in her fifties or sixties with acute or convalescent COVID-19. The source material was peripheral blood.

The DNA for the CDR3 is TGTGCCAGCTTAGCCGGGACAGGGGACGGCTACACCTTC. Residues: CASLAGTGDGYTF. The rearrangement joins TRBV6-5 to TRBJ1-2; 10 nucleotides match TRBD1. J gave up 8 bases and V 8 bases, and 8 bases lay outside the gene matches. The germline gives CDR1 MNHEY, CDR2 SVGAGI. The CDR3 is 13 residues long.